The entry below describes one T cell receptor beta chain. The same CDR3 can be traced to other DNA sequences in this sample. V was trimmed by 1 base and J by 3 bases, leaving 4 bases between them. Germline values: CDR1 LNHDA, CDR2 SQIVND (reference sequence). CDR3 length equals 12 residues. The data stem from a study of beta chain features in type 1 diabetes. The whole isolated RNA underwent reverse transcription, so sequencing captured expressed TCRB transcripts. The assay was immunoSEQ multiplex PCR, and TCRdb's table has in-frame clones only and misses some. The sample includes hundreds of thousands of clones, around 16% of them seen just once.

This receptor was identified in a young man in good health. Source material: naive CD4+ T cells from blood. This chain uses TRBV19 with TRBJ2-7; the D is unclear. The CDR3 DNA is TGTGCCAGTAGTATAGCAGGCTACGAGCAGTACTTC. Translation gives CASSIAGYEQYF.